This T cell receptor (beta chain) appears in the sequencing data of a study of persistence of HIV-infected CD4 T cells. Cells were stimulated with overlapping HIV-1 Gag 15-mer peptides. Sorting selected CD4+ T cells upregulating both CD40 ligand and CD69. About this clone: Its antigen is not known.

The immunoSEQ assay was version 4, run in survey mode. Sequencing was performed with immunoSEQ multiplex PCR; in TCRdb, only in-frame clones are kept and a portion is missing. This table has under 20,000 clones, 65% appearing once. Trimming took 10 bases from V and 9 from J, leaving 7 bases between them. CDR3 length: 9 residues. CDR1 and CDR2 from the germline V gene are SGHDN and FVKESK. Sequencing was performed on CD4+ T cells sorted from PBMCs after 18-hour stimulation, taken from a patient who received antiretroviral therapy. This sequence originates from an adult woman with HIV who was CMV-seropositive. The chain links TRBV14 to TRBJ2-1; no firm D call. The CDR3 bases are TGTGCCAAGAGGTTTGAGCAGTTCTTC. It encodes CAKRFEQFF.